The 7 T cell receptor beta chains below come from one sample, sequenced in a study of spatial heterogeneity in lung cancer. Time point specified: sample taken at primary tumor resection. Sequencing was performed on whole RNA extracted from tumor and nontumor lung tissue, or from frozen PBMC, and the material was left unsorted. MiXCR, run by TCRdb on the 5' RACE reads, gives a single entry per CDR3 protein. The repertoire has about 50,000 distinct CDR3 sequences, roughly 7.2% of them found once; the top ten carry 10% to 15%. Sequenced material: PBMCs, taken at surgery. All receptors come from a female donor with early-stage non-small cell lung cancer.

This clonotype was seen repeatedly, ten times or more. The rearrangement joins TRBV21-1 to TRBJ2-4. TRBV21-1 is given as a pseudogene. This CDR3 is built from 14 residues. The CDR3 protein is CASSSQQRKDIQYF. Written as DNA, the CDR3 is TGTGCCAGCAGCAGTCAACAAAGGAAAGACATTCAGTACTTC.

This clonotype was detected a few times. The chain carries TRBV5-1 and TRBJ2-3, with 9 bases that match TRBD1. The CDR3 sequence is 15 residues long. V was pared by 3 bases and J by 5 bases, with 7 bases of the junction left unmatched. Per germline, CDR1 SGHRS and CDR2 YFSETQ. The CDR3 nucleotides are TGCGCCAGCAGCTCACAGGGGGCGAATGGAGATACGCAGTATTTT. It encodes CASSSQGANGDTQYF.

This clonotype showed up just a few times. V is TRBV4-3 and J is TRBJ2-5; D is perhaps TRBD2 (6 bases). Germline V gene lookup returns CDR1 LGHNA and CDR2 YSLEER. The V and J ends lost 5 bases and 6 bases respectively, with 13 bases between them. The CDR3 runs 13 residues. DNA of the CDR3: TGCGCCAGCAGCGAGGGGACTGTACAGACCCAGTACTTC. This translates into CASSEGTVQTQYF.

The chain couples TRBV19 to TRBJ1-1; 8 bases map to TRBD1. J gave up 0 bases and V 1 base, and 7 bases lay outside the gene matches. This CDR3 has 17 amino acids. Germline V gene data show CDR1 as LNHDA and CDR2 as SQIVND (reference sequence). In DNA, the CDR3 is TGTGCCAGTAGTATAGGGGGGACAGGCCGAATGAACACTGAAGCTTTCTTT. It codes for CASSIGGTGRMNTEAFF.

This rearrangement joins TRBV20-1 to TRBJ2-5, with no clear D. The V end was cut by 7 bases, the J end by 4 bases, with 13 bases between. Germline V gene lookup returns CDR1 DFQATT and CDR2 SNEGSKA (reference sequence). The CDR3 is 12 amino acids. CDR3 coding DNA: TGCAGTGTATTGGGTAGGACAGAGACCCAGTACTTC. It is translated as CSVLGRTETQYF.

This rearrangement joins TRBV6-4 to TRBJ2-7, with a weak D call TRBD1 (6 bases). The CDR3 length is 14 residues. Germline loops: CDR1 MRHNA, CDR2 SNTAGT. Trimming removed 7 bases at V and 3 bases at J, with 16 bases between. CDR3 DNA: TGTGCCAGCAAACGGACAGTGACGAGCTACGAGCAGTACTTC. Its protein is CASKRTVTSYEQYF.

This clonotype was recorded many times. The chain couples TRBV10-3 to TRBJ2-3; TRBD2 aligns across 7 bases. The CDR3 length is 15 residues. Germline CDR1 and CDR2: ENHRY and SYGVKD. After removal of 3 bases from V and 4 bases from J, the junction contained 7 bases not matched to a gene. In DNA form, the CDR3 reads TGTGCCATCAGTGAACAAGGACTAGATGCAGATACGCAGTATTTT. It codes for CAISEQGLDADTQYF.